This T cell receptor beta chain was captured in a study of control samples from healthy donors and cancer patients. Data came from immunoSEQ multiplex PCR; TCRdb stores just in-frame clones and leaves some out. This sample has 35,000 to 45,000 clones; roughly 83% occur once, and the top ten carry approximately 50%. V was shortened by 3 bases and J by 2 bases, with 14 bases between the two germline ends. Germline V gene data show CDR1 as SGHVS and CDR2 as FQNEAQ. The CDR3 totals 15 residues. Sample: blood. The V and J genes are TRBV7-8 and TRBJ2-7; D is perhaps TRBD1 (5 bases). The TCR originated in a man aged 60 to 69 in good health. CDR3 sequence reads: CASSFRPDNTYEQYF. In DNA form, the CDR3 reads TGTGCCAGCAGCTTCCGCCCGGACAACACCTACGAGCAGTACTTC.